The TCR beta chain described here comes from a study of beta chain features in type 1 diabetes. Germline loops: CDR1 SGHDN, CDR2 FVKESK. This CDR3 comprises 17 residues. The germline V and J ends were trimmed by 1 base and 4 bases, with 19 bases remaining between them. Details on this clone: What it recognizes is unknown.

The whole isolated RNA underwent reverse transcription, so sequencing captured expressed TCRB transcripts. The table came from immunoSEQ multiplex PCR; TCRdb's copy has only in-frame clones and leaves some out. Of some 290,000 clones in the sample, roughly a quarter are singletons; the top ten hold 0.012%. The study's findings and limits: cDNA sequencing could over-represent cells with high TCR expression. Within each of all four CD4+ subsets, Type 1 diabetes patients had TCRB CDR3s that were moderately but significantly shorter.

The sequence was obtained from a woman aged 25 to 39 with type 1 diabetes. The rearrangement joins TRBV14 to TRBJ1-2; no clear D gene. The sample comprised naive CD4+ T cells from blood. CDR3 coding DNA: TGTGCCAGCAGCCAAGGGACCCGGAACTACCGGGGCTATGGCTACACCTTC. It translates to CASSQGTRNYRGYGYTF. Drawing the rest from reference TRBV14 and TRBJ1-2, the complete variable domain is EAGVTQFPSHSVIEKGQTVTLRCDPISGHDNLYWYRRVMGKEIKFLLHFVKESKQDESGMPNNRFLAERTGGTYSTLKVQPAELEDSGVYFCASSQGTRNYRGYGYTFGSGTRLTVV.